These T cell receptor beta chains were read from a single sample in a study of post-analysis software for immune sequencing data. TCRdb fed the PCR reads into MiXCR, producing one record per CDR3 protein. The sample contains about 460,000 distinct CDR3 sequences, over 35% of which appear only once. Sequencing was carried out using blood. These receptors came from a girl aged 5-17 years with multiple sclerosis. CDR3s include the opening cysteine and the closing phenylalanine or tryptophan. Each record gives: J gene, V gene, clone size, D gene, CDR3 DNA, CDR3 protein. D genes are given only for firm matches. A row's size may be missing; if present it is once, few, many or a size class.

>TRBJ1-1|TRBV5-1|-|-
TGCGCCAGCGGCTTGGGTCCAGGGCAGGGCACTGAAGCTTTCTTT
CASGLGPGQGTEAFF
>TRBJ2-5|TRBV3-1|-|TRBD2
TGTGCCAGCAGCCAAGCCGGGACTAGCGGGACCCGAATCCAAGAGACCCAGTACTTC
CASSQAGTSGTRIQETQYF
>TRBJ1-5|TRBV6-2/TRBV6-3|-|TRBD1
TGTGCCAGCAGCTTTATTCGGACAGGGGGCGGCGGCAATCAGCCCCAGCATTTT
CASSFIRTGGGGNQPQHF
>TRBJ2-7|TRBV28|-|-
TGTGCCAGCAGCCGGCTCCGCTACGAGCAGTACTTC
CASSRLRYEQYF
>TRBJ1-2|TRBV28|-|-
TGTGCCAGCAGTTCAGGACGCACGGGTCTCTATGGCTACACCTTC
CASSSGRTGLYGYTF
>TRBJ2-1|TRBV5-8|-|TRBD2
TGTGCCAGCAGCGGTCCACGCGCGGGAGGGCTGAATGAGCAGTTCTTC
CASSGPRAGGLNEQFF
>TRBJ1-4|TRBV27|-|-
TGTGCCAACAGGGTTGGGAAACTGTTTTTT
CANRVGKLFF
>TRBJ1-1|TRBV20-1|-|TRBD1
TGCAGTGCTAGAAACAGGGGGTTGGGCACTGAAGCTTTCTTT
CSARNRGLGTEAFF
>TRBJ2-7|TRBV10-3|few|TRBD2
TGTGCCATCAGTGAGGCGGGGGGGAGCTCCTACGAGCAGTACTTC
CAISEAGGSSYEQYF
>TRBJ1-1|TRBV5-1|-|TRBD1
TGCGCCAGCAGCTTACAGGGGGAAGGTGGTGAAGCTTTCTTT
CASSLQGEGGEAFF
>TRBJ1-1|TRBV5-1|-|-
TGCGCCAGCAGCTTGGTCCCAGGGACCCTGAACACTGAAGCTTTCTTT
CASSLVPGTLNTEAFF
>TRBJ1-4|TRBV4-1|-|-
TGCGCCAGCAGCCAAGATCGCTGGGGGAAAGGTGAAAAACTGTTTTTT
CASSQDRWGKGEKLFF
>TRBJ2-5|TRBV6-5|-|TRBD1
TGTGCCAGCAGCCCCGGGACAGGGGGATACAATGAGCAGTACTTC
CASSPGTGGYNEQYF
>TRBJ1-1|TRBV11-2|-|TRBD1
TGTGCCAGCAGCTTAAAGGCAGGGGGCATGAACACTGAAGCTTTCTTT
CASSLKAGGMNTEAFF
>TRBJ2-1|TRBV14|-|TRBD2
TGTGCCAGCGCTTTAGCGGGAGGGCACCATGAGCAGTTCTTC
CASALAGGHHEQFF
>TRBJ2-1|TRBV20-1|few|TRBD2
TGCAGTGCTAGGACCCTAAGGGGAGCGGGAGCTTCCAATGAGCAGTTCTTC
CSARTLRGAGASNEQFF
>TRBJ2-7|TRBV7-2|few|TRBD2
TGTGCCAGCAGCTTAGTGGGACTAGCGAGCTCCTACGAGCAGTACTTC
CASSLVGLASSYEQYF
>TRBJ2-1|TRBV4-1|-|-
TGCGCCAGCAGCCAAGATTTGTGGGGGGCGAGGGGGTACAATGAGCAGTTCTTC
CASSQDLWGARGYNEQFF
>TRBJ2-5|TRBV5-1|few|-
TGCGCCAGCAGCTTGCAGGTGACTAGTTCAGAGACCCAGTACTTC
CASSLQVTSSETQYF
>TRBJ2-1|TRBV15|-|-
TGTGCCACCAGTGTGGGCCGCTTGGGTGAGCAGTTCTTC
CATSVGRLGEQFF
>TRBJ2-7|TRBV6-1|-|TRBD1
TGTGCCAGCAGTGAGGCTTCAGGGGGCGCCTACGAGCAGTACTTC
CASSEASGGAYEQYF
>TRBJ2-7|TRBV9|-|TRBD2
TGTGCCAGCAGCGTAGGGGGGCTAGCGGGAGTCCTCGAGCAGTACTTC
CASSVGGLAGVLEQYF
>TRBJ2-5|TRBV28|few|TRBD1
TGTGCCAGCACCGTATCGGGCAGGGGGCTTGAGACCCAGTACTTC
CASTVSGRGLETQYF
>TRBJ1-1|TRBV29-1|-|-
TGCAGCGTTGATCCGGAGATGAACACTGAAGCTTTCTTT
CSVDPEMNTEAFF
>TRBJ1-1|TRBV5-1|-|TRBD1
TGCGCCAGCAGCTTGGCGGACAGGGAGGGGGCTGAAGCTTTCTTT
CASSLADREGAEAFF
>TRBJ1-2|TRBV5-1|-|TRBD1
TGCGCCAGCAGCTTGCTGGGCCCGGAGGACAGGGTCGGCTACACCTTC
CASSLLGPEDRVGYTF
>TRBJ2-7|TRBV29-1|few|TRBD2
TGCAGCGTTGACGGACTAGCGGGAGGAGACGAGCAGTACTTC
CSVDGLAGGDEQYF
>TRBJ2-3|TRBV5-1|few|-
TGCGCCAGCAGCTTGGAAGGACACAAGGCAGATACGCAGTATTTT
CASSLEGHKADTQYF
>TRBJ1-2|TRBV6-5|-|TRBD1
TGTGCCAGCAGTTACTCCGGACAGGGAGGAGGCTACACCTTC
CASSYSGQGGGYTF
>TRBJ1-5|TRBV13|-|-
TGTGCCAGCAGCTTAAAAGGGGCGCCCAATCAGCCCCAGCATTTT
CASSLKGAPNQPQHF
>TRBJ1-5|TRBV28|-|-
TGTGCCAGCAGTTTACGACGGGGTCTACAGCCCCAGCATTTT
CASSLRRGLQPQHF
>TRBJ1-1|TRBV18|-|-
TGTGCCAGCTCATCGGATATGAACACTGAAGCTTTCTTT
CASSSDMNTEAFF
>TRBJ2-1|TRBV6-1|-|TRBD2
TGTGCCAGCAGACCCGAGGCGGGACTAGCGGGAGGGCAGGGTAATGAGCAGTTCTTC
CASRPEAGLAGGQGNEQFF
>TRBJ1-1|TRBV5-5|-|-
TGTGCCAGCAGCGGGGACGGACAAATAAGTCGTACTGAAGCTTTCTTT
CASSGDGQISRTEAFF
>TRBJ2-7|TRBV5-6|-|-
TGTGCCAGCAGGCTGACGCCGGGAGCCGAGCAGTACTTC
CASRLTPGAEQYF
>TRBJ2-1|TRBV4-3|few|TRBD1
TGCGCCAGCAGCCCGGATGGGGGACAGGGAGAGGTGGAGCAGTTCTTC
CASSPDGGQGEVEQFF
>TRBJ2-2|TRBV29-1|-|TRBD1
TGCAGCGTTGACCGGACAGGGTCGAACACCGGGGAGCTGTTTTTT
CSVDRTGSNTGELFF
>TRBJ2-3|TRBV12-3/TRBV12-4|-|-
TGTGCCAGCAGCGACAGGGAGGAGACCACAGATACGCAGTATTTT
CASSDREETTDTQYF
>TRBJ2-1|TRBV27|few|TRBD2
TGTGCCAGCAGCCGCCGACTAGCGGGTTCCTCCTACAATGAGCAGTTCTTC
CASSRRLAGSSYNEQFF
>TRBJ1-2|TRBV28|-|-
TGTGCCAGCAGTACCCTGACACGGGATACCTATGGCTACACCTTC
CASSTLTRDTYGYTF
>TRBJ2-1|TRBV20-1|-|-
TGCAGTGCTAGAGGATACAGGGATACCTGCAATGAGCAGTTCTTC
CSARGYRDTCNEQFF
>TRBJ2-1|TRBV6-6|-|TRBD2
TGTGCCAGCAGTTCAAGGACTAGCGCGAGAGACAGCGAGCAGTTCTTC
CASSSRTSARDSEQFF
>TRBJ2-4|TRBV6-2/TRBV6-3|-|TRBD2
TGTGCCAGCAGTTACTCGGGGCGCGGGAGGTCTCCCGTTGCCAAAAACATTCAGTACTTC
CASSYSGRGRSPVAKNIQYF
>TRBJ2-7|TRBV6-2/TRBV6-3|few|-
TGTGCCAGCACGTTCCCGTTGATAGCCGAGCAGTACTTC
CASTFPLIAEQYF
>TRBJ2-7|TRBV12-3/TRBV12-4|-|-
TGTGCCAGCAGCTTAGACGGGGAGGACGAGCAGTACTTC
CASSLDGEDEQYF
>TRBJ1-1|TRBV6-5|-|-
TGTGCCAGCAGCTCAAGAACTGAAGCTTTCTTT
CASSSRTEAFF
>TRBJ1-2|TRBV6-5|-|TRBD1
TGTGCCAGCGCGATGGGTGCAGGGGGCCTCTATGGCTACACCTTC
CASAMGAGGLYGYTF
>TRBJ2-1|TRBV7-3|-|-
TGTGCCAGCAGCTTAGGGGGCAGGGATATCTACAATGAGCAGTTCTTC
CASSLGGRDIYNEQFF
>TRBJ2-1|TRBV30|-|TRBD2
TGTGCCTGGAGTGCTAGCGGGAGCCTGGGTGATGAGCAGTTCTTC
CAWSASGSLGDEQFF
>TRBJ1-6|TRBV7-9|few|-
TGTGCCAGCAGCTTTGGACAGATTAATTCACCCCTCCACTTT
CASSFGQINSPLHF
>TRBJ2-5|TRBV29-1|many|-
TGCAGCTCGGGGGAGAAAGAGACCCAGTACTTC
CSSGEKETQYF
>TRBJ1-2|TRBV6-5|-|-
TGTGCCAGCAGCTTCGACAGTTCCAACTATGGCTACACCTTC
CASSFDSSNYGYTF
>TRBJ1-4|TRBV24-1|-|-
TGTGCCACCAGTGAACGGTTTAATGAAAAACTGTTTTTT
CATSERFNEKLFF
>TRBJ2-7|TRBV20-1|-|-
TGCAGTGCGTCCCTTCAGCCCTACGAGCAGTACTTC
CSASLQPYEQYF